This T cell receptor (beta chain) was recorded in a study of metastatic and nonmetastatic thyroid tumors. Whole-study context: Malignant and benign thyroid patients had repertoires compared in peripheral blood and tumor or nodule tissue.

This clone was counted ten times or more. TCRdb ran MiXCR on the PCR reads. The sample lists about 43,000 clones, around 24% seen once, with roughly 14% in the top ten. J lost 6 bases, V lost 3 bases, and 13 bases had no gene match. Germline V gene data show CDR1 as MGHDK and CDR2 as SYGVNS. This CDR3 has 16 amino acids. Until they underwent thyroid surgery, no patient had received any treatment. The clonotype was recovered from a female donor with papillary thyroid cancer or a benign thyroid nodule (not recorded which). Some clones in this sample may be carry-over from other donors' samples. Sequenced material: tumor tissue. The chain joins TRBV25-1 to TRBJ1-1; 7 bases fit TRBD1. The CDR3 DNA reads TGTGCCAGCAGTGACCTCGTACAGGGGCGAAGGGCTGAAGCTTTCTTT. It yields the protein CASSDLVQGRRAEAFF.